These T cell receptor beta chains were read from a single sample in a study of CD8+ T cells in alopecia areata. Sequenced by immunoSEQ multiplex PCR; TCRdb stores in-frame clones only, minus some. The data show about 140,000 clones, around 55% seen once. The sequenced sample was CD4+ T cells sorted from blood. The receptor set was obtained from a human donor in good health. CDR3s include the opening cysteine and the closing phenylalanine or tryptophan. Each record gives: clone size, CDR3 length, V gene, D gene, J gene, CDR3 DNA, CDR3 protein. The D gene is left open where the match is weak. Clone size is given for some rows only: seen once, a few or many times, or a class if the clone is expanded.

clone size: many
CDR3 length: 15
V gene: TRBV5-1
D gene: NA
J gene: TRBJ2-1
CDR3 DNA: TGCGCCAGCAGCTTCGGGGACGGCCGAACTAATGAGCAGTTCTTC
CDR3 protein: CASSFGDGRTNEQFF

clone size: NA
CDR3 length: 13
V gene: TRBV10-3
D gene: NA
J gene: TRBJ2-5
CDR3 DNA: TGTGCCATCAGTGATCGACAGGAAGAGACCCAGTACTTC
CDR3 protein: CAISDRQEETQYF

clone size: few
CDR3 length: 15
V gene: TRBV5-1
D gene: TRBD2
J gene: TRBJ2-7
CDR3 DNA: TGCGCCAGCAGCTTGAGCCCTAGCGGGAGCTACGAGCAGTACTTC
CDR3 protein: CASSLSPSGSYEQYF

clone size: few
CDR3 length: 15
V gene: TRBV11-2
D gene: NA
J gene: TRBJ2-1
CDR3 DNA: TGTGCCAGCAGCCCGGGACTTAGCCTCGGTAATGAGCAGTTCTTC
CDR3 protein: CASSPGLSLGNEQFF

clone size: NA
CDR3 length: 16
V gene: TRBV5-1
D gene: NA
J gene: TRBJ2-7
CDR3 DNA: TGCGCCAGCAGCTTGACCCACCCAGGGGTTGGCGACGAGCAGTACTTC
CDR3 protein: CASSLTHPGVGDEQYF

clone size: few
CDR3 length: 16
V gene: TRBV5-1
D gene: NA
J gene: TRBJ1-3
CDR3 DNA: TGCGCCAGCAGCTCGTCGACGGGACACTCTGGAAACACCATATATTTT
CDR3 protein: CASSSSTGHSGNTIYF

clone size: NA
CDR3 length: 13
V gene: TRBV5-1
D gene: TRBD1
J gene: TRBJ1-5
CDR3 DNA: TGCGCCAGCAGCCTACAGGGGAATCAGCCCCAGCATTTT
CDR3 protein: CASSLQGNQPQHF

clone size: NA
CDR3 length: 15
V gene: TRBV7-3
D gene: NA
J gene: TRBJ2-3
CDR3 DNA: TGTGCCAGCAGCTTAAATGGACTAAGCACAGATACGCAGTATTTT
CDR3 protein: CASSLNGLSTDTQYF

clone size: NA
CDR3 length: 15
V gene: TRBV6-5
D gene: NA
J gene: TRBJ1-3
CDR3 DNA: TGTGCCAGCAGTTGGACGACGGGCGCTGGAAACACCATATATTTT
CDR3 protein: CASSWTTGAGNTIYF

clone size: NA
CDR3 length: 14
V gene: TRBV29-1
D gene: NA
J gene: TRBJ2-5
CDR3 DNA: TGCAGCGTTGCGCGGGGTAGTCAGCAAGAGACCCAGTACTTC
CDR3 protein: CSVARGSQQETQYF

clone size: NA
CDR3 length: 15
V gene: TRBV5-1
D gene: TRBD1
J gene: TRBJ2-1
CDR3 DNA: TGCGCCAGCAGCTTCGGACAGGGATCTTACAATGAGCAGTTCTTC
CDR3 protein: CASSFGQGSYNEQFF

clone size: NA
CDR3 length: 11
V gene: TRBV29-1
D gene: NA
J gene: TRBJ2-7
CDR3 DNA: TGCAGCGTGGGCCGGGCGTACGAGCAGTACTTC
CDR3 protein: CSVGRAYEQYF